Each of the 31 T cell receptor beta chains below was sequenced from the same sample in a study of T-cell reconstitution after alpha-beta-depleted transplantation in children. As it was prepared, the TCRbeta library received unique molecular identifiers. TCRdb itself ran the PCR reads through MiXCR, one entry per CDR3 protein. The table records about 150,000 distinct CDR3 sequences, approximately 10% of them present only once. The sample in question was PBMCs, obtained before TCRalphabeta/CD19-depleted stem cell transplant. All receptors derive from a boy aged 2 to 10 with acute myeloid leukemia, due to receive a stem cell transplant.

This clonotype was recorded many times. The chain is built from TRBV5-4 and TRBJ2-4, with 7 bases aligning to TRBD2. Per germline, CDR1 SGHNT and CDR2 YYREEE (reference sequence). CDR3 length equals 14 residues. The ends lost 1 base at V and 8 bases at J; junction bases unmatched: 6. CDR3 protein: CASSLWAGVDIQYF. Written as DNA, the CDR3 is TGTGCCAGCAGCTTGTGGGCGGGAGTTGACATTCAGTACTTC.

This clonotype was found many times. The chain uses TRBV7-2 and TRBJ2-3, with 7 bases fitting TRBD2. The germline gives CDR1 SGHTA, CDR2 FQGNSA. CDR3 length: 17 amino acids. The ends lost 3 bases at V and 0 bases at J; junction bases unmatched: 9. CDR3: CASSLVRLATSTDTQYF. DNA for the CDR3: TGTGCCAGCAGCTTGGTTCGACTAGCCACAAGCACAGATACGCAGTATTTT.

The rearrangement uses TRBV7-8 and TRBJ1-5, with D possibly matching TRBD1 (6 bases). Germline CDR1 is SGHVS and CDR2 is FQNEAQ. The CDR3 has 17 residues. V shed 1 base and J shed 6 bases, with 19 bases lying between them. The DNA of the CDR3 is TGTGCCAGCAGCTTAGAGGGGGTGATGGGTACAAGTCAGCCCCAGCATTTT. This sequence encodes CASSLEGVMGTSQPQHF.

This clonotype was observed many times. The rearrangement joins TRBV6-5 to TRBJ2-5; D may correspond to TRBD1 or TRBD2 (7 bases each). V lost 0 bases and J 1 base, leaving 12 bases between the germline ends. The CDR3 loop spans 16 amino acids. CDR1 is MNHEY, CDR2 SVGAGI, per germline. CDR3 sequence (DNA): TGTGCCAGCAGTTACTCCAGGGGGGGGCGCCAAGAGACCCAGTACTTC. This translates into CASSYSRGGRQETQYF.

As regards this clonotype: A much larger clone is a single base away; this may be a read error. CDR3 sequence reads: CANSPGAQETQYF. CDR3 bases: TGTGCCAACAGTCCAGGGGCCCAAGAGACCCAGTACTTC. The V call is TRBV12-3 or TRBV12-4, the J call TRBJ2-5; D might be TRBD1 (6 bases). CDR3 length equals 13 residues.

This clonotype has at least ten counts. The chain joins TRBV27 to TRBJ1-2, with 12 bases identical to TRBD1. The J segment lost 4 bases and the V segment lost 7 bases, leaving 16 bases of the junction unmatched. Germline CDR1 reads MNHEY; CDR2 reads SMNVEV (reference sequence). The CDR3 spans 18 residues. CDR3: CASIQHRDRGPSSYGYTF. The DNA of the CDR3 is TGTGCCAGCATCCAACACCGGGACAGGGGGCCGTCAAGCTATGGCTACACCTTC.

The chain uses TRBV12-3 or TRBV12-4 and TRBJ2-1; 11 bases are a match to TRBD1. This CDR3 has 14 amino acids. V was clipped by 10 bases and J by 6 bases; unmatched bases: 8. The CDR3 here is CAIGQGAFGNEQFF. The CDR3 DNA is TGTGCCATTGGACAGGGGGCATTTGGCAATGAGCAGTTCTTC.

This clonotype occurred many times. The chain has TRBV29-1 and TRBJ2-7, with TRBD2 identical over 7 bases. The CDR3 has 14 residues. With V trimmed by 6 bases and J by 0 bases, 8 bases remained unmatched. CDR1 and CDR2 from the germline V gene are SQVTM and ANQGSEA. The CDR3 DNA is TGCAGCGTCCAAAGCGGGATTCACTCCTACGAGCAGTACTTC. As protein: CSVQSGIHSYEQYF.

This clonotype was counted many times. The V call is TRBV18, the J call TRBJ2-5, with a weak D call TRBD1 (7 bases). Trimming cost V 8 bases and J 2 bases, with 18 bases left between them. The CDR3 runs 15 residues. CDR1 KGHSH and CDR2 LQKENI come from the germline V gene. CDR3 region: CASPRQGRGQETQYF. Written as DNA, the CDR3 is TGTGCCAGCCCGCGACAGGGCCGGGGGCAAGAGACCCAGTACTTC. The full variable domain, rest sourced from reference TRBV18 and TRBJ2-5, is NAGVMQNPRHLVRRRGQEARLRCSPMKGHSHVYWYRQLPEEGLKFMVYLQKENIIDESGMPKERFSAEFPKEGPSILRIQQVVRGDSAAYFCASPRQGRGQETQYFGPGTRLLVL.

This clonotype was counted ten times or more. The DNA of the CDR3 is TGCAGTGCTAGAGATGGCCTAGCGGGAGACGAGCAGTACTTC. Translated: CSARDGLAGDEQYF. V usage is TRBV20-1 and J usage is TRBJ2-7, with 10 bases lining up with TRBD2. The CDR3 contains 14 residues. Germline CDR1 and CDR2: DFQATT and SNEGSKA (reference sequence). Trimming took 0 bases from V and 5 from J; bases not matched to a gene: 4.

The chain couples TRBV11-2 to TRBJ2-1; D not certain. The CDR3 sequence is 11 residues long. V lost 5 bases and J lost 6, with 5 bases in between. Germline assignment: CDR1 SGHAT and CDR2 FQNNGV. CDR3 protein: CASSRSNEQFF. CDR3 in DNA: TGTGCCAGCAGCCGAAGCAATGAGCAGTTCTTC.

There are many counts of this clonotype. The V call is TRBV20-1, the J call TRBJ1-2, with a possible D match to TRBD1 (5 bases). This CDR3 contains 13 residues. Germline V gene sequence: CDR1 DFQATT, CDR2 SNEGSKA (reference sequence). The V gene lost 4 bases and the J gene lost 6 bases, with 15 bases spanning the gap. This CDR3 reads CSANPTGYNGYTF. The CDR3 DNA sequence: TGCAGTGCTAATCCTACAGGTTACAATGGCTACACCTTC.

This sequence joins TRBV30 and TRBJ1-2; maybe TRBD1 (5 bases). The CDR3 consists of 14 residues. Germline values: CDR1 GTSNPN, CDR2 SVGIG (reference sequence). Trimming pared 2 bases from V and 8 bases from J, leaving 18 bases between. The CDR3: CAWSYGYRGNGYTF. The CDR3 DNA follows: TGTGCCTGGAGTTATGGGTATCGGGGGAACGGCTACACCTTC.

There are many counts of this clonotype. This rearrangement joins TRBV24-1 to TRBJ2-6; D is ambiguous. The length of the CDR3 is 19 residues. Per the germline V gene, CDR1 is KGHDR and CDR2 is SFDVKD. Deletions cut 6 bases from V and 1 base from J, with 21 bases between. As DNA, the CDR3 is TGTGCCACCAGTAAAGGACCTTCCGGTAGTTCTTCTGGGGCCAACGTCCTGACTTTC. This gives the protein CATSKGPSGSSSGANVLTF.

As concerns this clonotype: A read error is possible here, since a much larger clone lies one base away. This rearrangement joins TRBV14 to TRBJ2-1; 8 bases map to TRBD2. The CDR3 runs to 18 residues. In germline, CDR1 is SGHDN, CDR2 FVKESK. The CDR3 DNA is TGTGCCATCAGCCAGGAAGCTACCGGGACTAGAGTTTGCAATGAGCAGTTCTTC. Its protein is CAISQEATGTRVCNEQFF.

This clonotype came up many times. The genes are TRBV10-3 and TRBJ2-5; 8 bases align to TRBD2. V was clipped by 6 bases and J by 4 bases; unmatched bases: 4. Germline V gene data show CDR1 as ENHRY and CDR2 as SYGVKD. The CDR3 runs 13 residues. The chain's CDR3 is CAISPGTRETQYF. In DNA form, the CDR3 reads TGTGCCATCAGCCCCGGGACTAGAGAGACCCAGTACTTC.

Ten or more counts support this clonotype. The V gene is TRBV9, the J gene TRBJ1-2, with TRBD1 as a possible D gene (5 bases). This CDR3 has 14 residues. From germline, CDR1 is SGDLS and CDR2 YYNGEE. V was trimmed by 6 bases and J by 2 bases, leaving 14 bases between them. The CDR3: CASTPGAENYGYTF. CDR3 DNA sequence: TGTGCCAGCACCCCCGGGGCCGAAAACTATGGCTACACCTTC.

This clonotype showed up many times. The CDR3 reads CASSIGTLSYNEQFF. In nucleotides, the CDR3 is TGTGCCAGCAGCATAGGGACTCTCTCCTACAATGAGCAGTTCTTC. The V gene is TRBV7-2, the J gene TRBJ2-1, with a weak D call TRBD2 (6 bases). The ends were cut back, 5 bases at V and 0 bases at J, with 11 bases in the middle. Germline V gene lookup returns CDR1 SGHTA and CDR2 FQGNSA. The CDR3 spans 15 residues.

This clonotype was seen at least ten times. The chain has TRBV2 and TRBJ2-5; 10 bases are shared with TRBD2. Germline V gene lookup returns CDR1 SNHLY and CDR2 FYNNEI. The CDR3 loop spans 14 amino acids. V lost 4 bases, J lost 4 bases, and 3 bases stayed unmatched. The CDR3 DNA is TGTGCCAGCAGTGCCGGGACTAGCGCAGAGACCCAGTACTTC. Translation: CASSAGTSAETQYF.

This clonotype was observed at least ten times. J is TRBJ1-6 and V is TRBV12-3 or TRBV12-4; TRBD1 might be the D (5 bases). V lost 3 bases and J 9 bases, leaving 9 bases between the germline ends. The CDR3 covers 13 residues. This chain's CDR3 is CASSLGTISPLHF. The CDR3 bases are TGTGCCAGCAGTTTGGGGACCATTTCACCCCTCCACTTT.

This clonotype was observed many times. The rearrangement uses TRBV7-2 and TRBJ1-2; D is uncertain. The germline CDR1 and CDR2 sequences are SGHTA and FQGNSA. The length of the CDR3 is 12 residues. V was trimmed by 2 bases and J by 9 bases, leaving 10 bases between them. As DNA, the CDR3 is TGTGCCAGCAGCTTAAACGCTTATAGCTACACCTTC. It translates to CASSLNAYSYTF.

This clonotype has at least ten counts. The chain joins TRBV6-5 to TRBJ1-4; no clear D. Germline CDR1 MNHEY, CDR2 SVGAGI. CDR3 length equals 16 residues. V lost 5 bases to trimming and J lost 1 base, with 14 bases between them. The CDR3 protein is CASSHGPGGTNEKLFF. The DNA for the CDR3 is TGTGCCAGCAGTCACGGGCCAGGAGGAACTAATGAAAAACTGTTTTTT.

In its sample, this clonotype was seen many times. The chain has TRBV20-1 and TRBJ1-4, with a possible D match to TRBD1 (5 bases). Trimming stripped 1 base from V and 5 bases from J, with 17 bases between. The CDR3 is 16 amino acids. Germline V gene data show CDR1 as DFQATT and CDR2 as SNEGSKA (reference sequence). In nucleotides, the CDR3 is TGCAGTGCTAGAGGCAGTGAAACAGGAATAAATGAAAAACTGTTTTTT. Protein: CSARGSETGINEKLFF.

This clonotype was found many times. This chain uses TRBV12-3 or TRBV12-4 with TRBJ1-2; D ambiguous. V shed 1 base and J shed 5 bases, with 17 bases lying between them. The CDR3 is made up of 16 amino acids. CDR3 bases: TGTGCCAGCAGTTTAGGGGAACTGACGGAGATTTATGGCTACACCTTC. This encodes CASSLGELTEIYGYTF.

There are many counts of this clonotype. The chain joins TRBV5-1 to TRBJ1-4; 9 bases are a match to TRBD1. The ends lost 3 bases at V and 4 bases at J; junction bases unmatched: 13. Germline V lookup: CDR1 SGHRS, CDR2 YFSETQ. This CDR3 comprises 18 residues. CDR3 residues: CASSSPTGGKEVNEKLFF. The DNA for the CDR3 is TGCGCCAGCAGCTCACCGACAGGGGGTAAAGAGGTTAATGAAAAACTGTTTTTT.

V usage is TRBV28 and J usage is TRBJ2-5; the D gene could be TRBD1 or TRBD2 (5 bases each). CDR1 is MDHEN and CDR2 is SYDVKM in the germline V gene. V dropped 2 bases and J dropped 2 bases, with 15 bases sitting between them. This CDR3 has 16 amino acids. The CDR3: CASSLDADSGQETQYF. The CDR3 coding sequence is TGTGCCAGCAGTTTAGATGCCGACAGCGGACAAGAGACCCAGTACTTC.

This clonotype was seen repeatedly, ten times or more. This chain joins TRBV6-5 and TRBJ1-1; the D gene is possibly TRBD1 (6 bases). V shed 2 bases and J shed 12 bases, with 19 bases lying between them. Germline CDR1 reads MNHEY; CDR2 reads SVGAGI. This CDR3 is 14 amino acids long. Written as DNA, the CDR3 is TGTGCCAGCAGTTACCGCAAAGTGGGGGGCAGGACTTTCTTT. It is translated as CASSYRKVGGRTFF.

This clonotype showed up just once. With a much larger clone just one base away, this may be a read error. The genes are TRBV20-1 and TRBJ2-1; TRBD2 matches 12 bases. V lost 3 bases and J lost 10; bases outside the gene matches: 4. Germline CDR1 and CDR2: DFQATT and SNEGSKA (reference sequence). The CDR3 is made up of 13 amino acids. CDR3 nucleotides: TGCAGTGCTAGGACTAGCGGGGGTTGGGAGCAGTTCTTC. Protein product: CSARTSGGWEQFF.

Ten or more counts support this clonotype. CDR3 sequence: CASSLAPQGLAGGFTDTQYF. CDR3 bases: TGTGCCAGCAGCTTAGCCCCGCAAGGACTAGCGGGGGGGTTCACAGATACGCAGTATTTT. This chain links TRBV7-8 with TRBJ2-3; 15 bases agree with TRBD2. Germline assignment: CDR1 SGHVS and CDR2 FQNEAQ. J was trimmed by 2 bases and V by 0 bases; bases with no gene match: 9. The CDR3 spans 20 residues.

This clonotype was found many times. This chain connects TRBV12-3 or TRBV12-4 to TRBJ2-1, with TRBD2 as a possible D gene (7 bases). The V and J ends lost 7 bases and 5 bases respectively, with 15 bases between them. The CDR3 is made up of 14 amino acids. The CDR3 spells CASKLGGPNNEQFF. The DNA for the CDR3 is TGTGCCAGCAAATTGGGGGGGCCCAACAATGAGCAGTTCTTC.

In regard to this clonotype: A much larger clone lies a single base off, so this may be a read error. The CDR3 nucleotides read TGTGCCAGCAGCCCCAGACAGCTTGGCTCCACCTTC. It is translated as CASSPRQLGSTF. The V and J genes are TRBV12-3 or TRBV12-4 and TRBJ1-2; tentative D call: TRBD1 (5 bases). This CDR3 is built from 12 residues.